This T cell receptor beta chain derives from a study of tissue T cells after allogeneic stem cell transplantation. Study findings and constraints: Blood and spleen captured only part of the tissue TCR repertoire.

Noted time point: mouse harvest day 14 after allogeneic transplant. Tail vein injection delivered 10^7 T-cell-depleted bone marrow cells and 10^6 splenic CD5+ T cells. Germline V gene data show CDR1 as KGHPV and CDR2 as FQNQEV (reference sequence). CDR3 size: 13 residues. The V end lost 6 bases, the J end lost 4 bases, and 10 bases lay between the germline ends. About this clone: Antigen specificity is unknown. Gene and germline names: mouse. The read ends 1 residue early relative to the CDR3; the germline J gene fills the gap.

Clones were read by immunoSEQ multiplex PCR, and TCRdb kept only the in-frame ones, dropping some. The sample includes roughly 5,000 clones, approximately 47% of them seen just once. The rearrangement uses TRBV26 and TRBJ1-3; D possibly corresponds to TRBD1 (6 bases). The TCR was taken from a female BALB/c mouse given C57BL/6 T cells with graft-versus-host disease after an allogeneic hematopoietic cell transplant. Sequenced material: gut tissue. The chain's CDR3 is CASSPGVGNTLYF. The sequenced CDR3 bases are TGTGCCAGCAGCCCAGGGGTGGGAAATACGCTCTAT.